The 20 T cell receptor beta chains presented below share a single source sample, sequenced in a study of PD-L1 blockade in urothelial cancer. The method was immunoSEQ multiplex PCR; TCRdb's version includes in-frame clones alone and lacks a portion of them. The sample shows about 80,000 clones, around 87% of them seen only once. The sample consisted of PBMCs, taken around atezolizumab (anti-PD-L1) treatment. All receptors derive from a woman aged 65 to 85 with urothelial cancer.

V and J are TRBV27 and TRBJ2-7; 9 bases align to TRBD1. Germline lookup yields CDR1 MNHEY and CDR2 SMNVEV (reference sequence). The V gene end was trimmed by 5 bases and the J gene end by 2 bases; junction bases not matched to a gene: 4. This CDR3 region has 14 residues. The DNA for the CDR3 is TGTGCCAGCAGTCCTTGGACAGGGGCCTACGAGCAGTACTTC. The encoded protein is CASSPWTGAYEQYF.

The V gene is TRBV5-1, the J gene TRBJ1-2, with a tentative D call TRBD1 (6 bases). The germline V gene encodes CDR1 SGHRS and CDR2 YFSETQ. The V gene lost 0 bases and the J gene lost 4 bases, with 10 bases spanning the gap. The length of the CDR3 is 14 residues. DNA for the CDR3: TGCGCCAGCAGCTTGGCAGGGGCCGGCTATGGCTACACCTTC. This sequence encodes CASSLAGAGYGYTF. The full variable domain, its missing parts supplied by reference TRBV5-1 and TRBJ1-2, is KAGVTQTPRYLIKTRGQQVTLSCSPISGHRSVSWYQQTPGQGLQFLFEYFSETQRNKGNFPGRFSGRQFSNSRSEMNVSTLELGDSALYLCASSLAGAGYGYTFGSGTRLTVV.

The chain employs TRBV2 and TRBJ2-5, with 7 bases matching TRBD1. The CDR3 has 15 residues. Germline V gene lookup returns CDR1 SNHLY and CDR2 FYNNEI. J lost 5 bases, V lost 8 bases, and 14 bases had no gene match. Here the CDR3 reads CASLLTGLLGETQYF. The CDR3 DNA sequence: TGTGCCAGCCTACTGACAGGGCTCCTCGGGGAGACCCAGTACTTC.

This chain uses TRBV7-9 with TRBJ2-2; possible D gene TRBD2, 6 bases. V lost 4 bases, J lost 2 bases, and 14 bases lay in between. Germline CDR1 reads SEHNR; CDR2 reads FQNEAQ (reference sequence). The CDR3 has 16 residues. CDR3 sequence (DNA): TGTGCCAGCAGCTGGACCCGGCGGGGTAACACCGGGGAGCTGTTTTTT. Amino acids: CASSWTRRGNTGELFF.

The chain links TRBV5-1 to TRBJ1-2, with 7 bases matching TRBD1. Losses at the gene ends were 6 bases for V and 0 bases for J; bases not matched to a gene: 5. Germline CDR1 reads SGHRS; CDR2 reads YFSETQ. This CDR3 is built from 14 residues. The CDR3 region is CASNGQDPNYGYTF. The CDR3 DNA reads TGCGCCAGCAACGGACAGGATCCTAACTATGGCTACACCTTC.

The chain employs TRBV29-1 and TRBJ2-7; 16 nucleotides agree with TRBD2. V was pared by 4 bases and J by 2 bases, with 2 bases of the junction left unmatched. There are 15 residues in the CDR3. Germline V lookup: CDR1 SQVTM, CDR2 ANQGSEA. The CDR3 reads CSVGGTSGRAYEQYF. DNA for the CDR3: TGCAGCGTTGGTGGGACTAGCGGGAGGGCCTACGAGCAGTACTTC.

This chain joins TRBV9 and TRBJ2-1, with D possibly being TRBD2 (6 bases). Trimming stripped 0 bases from V and 4 bases from J, with 8 bases between. The germline CDR1 and CDR2 sequences are SGDLS and YYNGEE. This CDR3 is built from 14 residues. The CDR3 region has the DNA TGTGCCAGCAGCGTAGTAGGAGGGTACAATGAGCAGTTCTTC. Protein sequence: CASSVVGGYNEQFF.

V and J are TRBV6-5 and TRBJ1-4; D gene unclear. This CDR3 contains 15 residues. Germline V CDR1 and CDR2: MNHEY, SVGAGI. V gave up 6 bases and J gave up 8 bases, with 19 bases separating them. CDR3 sequence reads: CASSPRDPRGEKLFF. In nucleotides, the CDR3 is TGTGCCAGCAGCCCTAGGGATCCCCGAGGGGAAAAACTGTTTTTT.

This sequence joins TRBV19 and TRBJ1-2; TRBD1 might be the D (5 bases). The CDR3 is 15 amino acids. The germline V gene encodes CDR1 LNHDA and CDR2 SQIVND (reference sequence). V lost 3 bases to trimming and J lost 5 bases, with 16 bases between them. CDR3 protein: CASSIGAGSGYGYTF. CDR3 coding DNA: TGTGCCAGTAGTATTGGGGCAGGCAGCGGGTATGGCTACACCTTC. The entire variable domain, with the rest obtained from reference TRBV19 and TRBJ1-2, is as follows: DGGITQSPKYLFRKEGQNVTLSCEQNLNHDAMYWYRQDPGQGLRLIYYSQIVNDFQKGDIAEGYSVSREKKESFPLTVTSAQKNPTAFYLCASSIGAGSGYGYTFGSGTRLTVV.

As regards this clone: At one boundary the junction diverges from the germline segment, which might be a read error. The chain is built from TRBV11-2 and TRBJ2-3, with D possibly matching TRBD2 (5 bases). The CDR3 runs 15 residues. CDR1 and CDR2 from the germline V gene are SGHAT and FQNNGV. The CDR3 here is CASSFGWGARDTQYF. The CDR3 DNA reads as TGCGCCAGCAGCTTTGGTTGGGGAGCACGAGATACGCAGTATTTT.

The V call is TRBV9, the J call TRBJ1-2, with TRBD1 matching over 8 bases. Germline CDR1 SGDLS, CDR2 YYNGEE. The CDR3 spans 17 residues. Unmatched junction bases numbered 13, after V lost 3 bases and J lost 3 bases. CDR3: CASSATLSPGGYYGYTF. The DNA of the CDR3 is TGTGCCAGCAGCGCAACCCTCTCACCAGGGGGCTACTATGGCTACACCTTC.

The gene calls are TRBV28 and TRBJ1-4; 10 bases are a match to TRBD1. CDR1 is MDHEN, CDR2 SYDVKM, per germline. The CDR3 runs 15 residues. The V segment lost 3 bases and the J segment 10 bases; nucleotides outside the gene matches: 8. CDR3 nucleotides: TGTGCCAGCAGTTTCAGGGGGACAGGGGACGGAAAACTGTTTTTT. Translated: CASSFRGTGDGKLFF.

The J gene is TRBJ2-5, the V gene TRBV7-9; D not certain. In germline, CDR1 is SEHNR, CDR2 FQNEAQ (reference sequence). Trimming shortened V by 5 bases and J by 5 bases, and 9 bases separated the two germline ends. This CDR3 contains 12 residues. CDR3 protein: CASSALRETQYF. The CDR3 DNA sequence: TGTGCCAGCAGCGCTCTGCGCGAGACCCAGTACTTC. Full variable domain (remainder filled in from reference TRBV7-9 and TRBJ2-5): DTGVSQNPRHKITKRGQNVTFRCDPISEHNRLYWYRQTLGQGPEFLTYFQNEAQLEKSRLLSDRFSAERPKGSFSTLEIQRTEQGDSAMYLCASSALRETQYFGPGTRLLVL.

This sequence joins TRBV28 and TRBJ1-4, with 7 bases lining up with TRBD1. This CDR3 is 15 amino acids long. CDR1 and CDR2 from the germline V gene are MDHEN and SYDVKM. The ends lost 6 bases at V and 6 bases at J; junction bases unmatched: 10. This chain's CDR3 is CASSLNRGLYEKLFF. The CDR3 DNA follows: TGTGCCAGCAGCCTAAACAGGGGACTTTATGAAAAACTGTTTTTT.

The J gene is TRBJ2-2, the V gene TRBV10-2; maybe TRBD1 (6 bases). V gave up 2 bases and J gave up 4 bases, with 8 bases separating them. The CDR3 is made up of 14 amino acids. Germline CDR1 WSHSY, CDR2 SAAADI. This CDR3 reads CASSETRGTGELFF. The CDR3 nucleotides read TGCGCCAGCAGTGAGACCAGGGGCACCGGGGAGCTGTTTTTT.

This clone appeared a few times. The chain links TRBV7-3 to TRBJ2-3; 10 bases match TRBD2. The ends lost 5 bases at V and 6 bases at J; junction bases unmatched: 8. This CDR3 is 15 amino acids long. Germline CDR1 and CDR2: SGHTA and FQGTGA. Here the CDR3 DNA reads TGTGCCAGCAGCCCAGGACTAGCGGTCAGGGATACGCAGTATTTT. Residues: CASSPGLAVRDTQYF.

The chain joins TRBV28 to TRBJ2-7, with 9 positions matching TRBD2. This CDR3 comprises 15 residues. Germline loops: CDR1 MDHEN, CDR2 SYDVKM. V lost 2 bases and J lost 0; bases outside the gene matches: 2. The DNA for the CDR3 is TGTGCCAGCAGTTTAGGGCGGGAGGGCTCCTACGAGCAGTACTTC. Translation gives CASSLGREGSYEQYF.

V gene TRBV4-1 combines with J gene TRBJ2-1; 11 positions agree with TRBD2. The CDR3 sequence is 16 residues long. CDR1 is MGHRA, CDR2 YSYEKL, per germline. Trimming removed 5 bases from V and 6 bases from J; junction bases left unmatched: 9. CDR3 region: CASSFPTSGDPNEQFF. In DNA, the CDR3 is TGCGCCAGCAGCTTCCCGACTAGCGGGGACCCCAATGAGCAGTTCTTC.

This clone was picked up one time. CDR3 DNA: TGTGCCAGCAGCATACTATCGCGTCCCAACTATGGCTACACCTTC. This encodes CASSILSRPNYGYTF. The chain uses TRBV5-6 and TRBJ1-2; D unclear. Looked up from germline, CDR1 is SGHDT and CDR2 is YYEEEE. This CDR3 has 15 residues. The V and J ends lost 4 bases and 2 bases respectively, with 15 bases between them.

The V gene is TRBV18, the J gene TRBJ2-1, with 10 bases that match TRBD2. The CDR3 contains 22 residues. The V and J ends lost 0 bases and 0 bases, in that order; junction bases with no gene match: 17. CDR1 is KGHSH, CDR2 LQKENI, per germline. For the CDR3, the DNA is TGTGCCAGCTCACCACCTCTCCGGCCTAGCGGGGGACGCCCGAGCTCCTACAATGAGCAGTTCTTC. This codes for CASSPPLRPSGGRPSSYNEQFF.